This passage covers 5 T cell receptor beta chains from one sample sequenced in a study of T-cell reconstitution after alpha-beta-depleted transplantation in children. During its preparation, the TCRbeta library received unique molecular identifiers. One entry per CDR3 protein, called by TCRdb with MiXCR from the PCR reads. The data show 60,000 to 85,000 distinct CDR3 sequences, around a sixth seen once. The material sequenced was PBMCs, mostly from graft donor cells, taken 360 days after TCRalphabeta/CD19-depleted stem cell transplant. All receptors derive from a male patient between 2 and 9 years old who had a stem cell transplant for acute lymphoblastic leukemia, so the T cells may come from the graft donor.

This clonotype was observed many times. The chain joins TRBV10-3 to TRBJ2-1; 10 bases agree with TRBD2. This CDR3 is built from 14 residues. The germline gives CDR1 ENHRY, CDR2 SYGVKD. J gave up 6 bases and V 6 bases, and 5 bases lay outside the gene matches. The CDR3, as DNA: TGTGCCATCAGCTCTAGCGGGAGTTTCAATGAGCAGTTCTTC. As protein: CAISSSGSFNEQFF.

V gene TRBV5-1 combines with J gene TRBJ1-2; D is possibly TRBD1 (5 bases). The CDR3 extends over 18 amino acids. V lost 2 bases to trimming and J lost 2 bases, with 22 bases between them. Germline V gives CDR1 SGHRS, CDR2 YFSETQ. The CDR3 sequence is CASSFISGTEIPNYGYTF. The CDR3 DNA sequence: TGCGCCAGCAGCTTTATTTCCGGGACGGAGATACCAAACTATGGCTACACCTTC.

This clonotype showed up just a few times. The rearrangement uses TRBV7-9 and TRBJ1-2; D is undetermined. V was shortened by 2 bases and J by 7 bases, with 5 bases between the two germline ends. Germline values: CDR1 SEHNR, CDR2 FQNEAQ (reference sequence). The CDR3 runs to 11 residues. The CDR3 spells CASSLWFGYTF. In DNA, the CDR3 is TGTGCCAGCAGCTTATGGTTTGGCTACACCTTC.

The sample holds a few counts of this clonotype. This chain joins TRBV4-1 and TRBJ2-6; D is undetermined. V was clipped by 3 bases and J by 0 bases, with 15 bases between them. The CDR3 contains 18 residues. The V gene's germline CDR1 is MGHRA and CDR2 YSYEKL. This chain's CDR3 is CASSHYTGVPSGANVLTF. The CDR3 bases are TGCGCCAGCAGCCACTATACGGGTGTTCCCTCTGGGGCCAACGTCCTGACTTTC.

This sequence joins TRBV4-1 and TRBJ2-7; a weak D match, TRBD1 (6 bases). V dropped 2 bases and J dropped 4 bases, with 9 bases sitting between them. The CDR3 spans 13 residues. Germline V gives CDR1 MGHRA, CDR2 YSYEKL. Here the CDR3 DNA reads TGCGCCAGCAGCCAAAGGACAGCATACGAGCAGTACTTC. Translated, it gives CASSQRTAYEQYF.